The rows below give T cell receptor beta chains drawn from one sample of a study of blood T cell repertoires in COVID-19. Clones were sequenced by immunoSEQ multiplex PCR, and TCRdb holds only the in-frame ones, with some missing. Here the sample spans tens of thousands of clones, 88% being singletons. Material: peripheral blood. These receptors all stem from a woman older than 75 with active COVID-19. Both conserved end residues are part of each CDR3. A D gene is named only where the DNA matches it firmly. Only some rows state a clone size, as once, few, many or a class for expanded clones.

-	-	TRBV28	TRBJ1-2	CASSPRGAPNYGYTF	TGTGCCAGCAGTCCCCGGGGAGCGCCTAACTATGGCTACACCTTC
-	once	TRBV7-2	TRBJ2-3	CASSLGLGTDTQYF	TGTGCCAGCAGCTTAGGCCTAGGTACAGATACGCAGTATTTT
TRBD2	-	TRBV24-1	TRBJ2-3	CATSSPLAGGPGPDTQYF	TGTGCCACCAGTTCCCCTCTAGCGGGAGGGCCGGGACCGGATACGCAGTATTTT
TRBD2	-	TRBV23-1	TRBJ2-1	CASSHSSSGGDEQFF	TGCGCCAGCAGTCACTCTTCATCGGGAGGGGATGAGCAGTTCTTC
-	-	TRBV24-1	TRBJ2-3	CATSDPLYTQYF	TGTGCCACCAGTGACCCCTTGTATACGCAGTATTTT
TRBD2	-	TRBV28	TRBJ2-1	CASNALRGGGPSSYNEQFF	TGTGCCAGCAATGCTCTCCGGGGCGGGGGTCCGAGCTCCTACAATGAGCAGTTCTTC
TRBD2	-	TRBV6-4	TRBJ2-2	CASSLAGANTGELFF	TGTGCCAGCAGTTTAGCGGGTGCGAACACCGGGGAGCTGTTTTTT
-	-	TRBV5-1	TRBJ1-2	CASSLTGDYGYTF	TGCGCCAGCAGCTTGACAGGTGACTATGGCTACACCTTC
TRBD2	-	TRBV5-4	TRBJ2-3	CASSPEGTSGDTQYF	TGTGCCAGCAGCCCGGAGGGGACTAGCGGGGATACGCAGTATTTT
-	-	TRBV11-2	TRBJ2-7	CASSSRSGFYEQYF	TGTGCCAGCAGCTCCCGGTCGGGTTTCTACGAGCAGTACTTC
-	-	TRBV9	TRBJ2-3	CASSPGGLGYTDTQYF	TGTGCCAGCAGCCCCGGAGGGTTGGGATACACAGATACGCAGTATTTT
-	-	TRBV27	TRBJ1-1	CASEQGPGTEAFF	TGTGCCAGCGAGCAGGGGCCGGGCACTGAAGCTTTCTTT
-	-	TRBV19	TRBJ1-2	CASSKQAANYGYTF	TGTGCCAGTAGTAAACAGGCTGCTAACTATGGCTACACCTTC
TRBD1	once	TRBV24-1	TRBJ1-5	CATSDTDRGRSQPQHF	TGTGCCACCAGTGACACCGACAGGGGAAGGAGTCAGCCCCAGCATTTT
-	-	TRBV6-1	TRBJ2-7	CASSDTWGTRDYEQYF	TGTGCCAGCAGTGATACGTGGGGTACGAGGGACTACGAGCAGTACTTC
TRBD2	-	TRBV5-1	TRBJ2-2	CAVHSGRNTGELFF	TGCGCCGTCCATAGCGGGAGGAACACCGGGGAGCTGTTTTTT
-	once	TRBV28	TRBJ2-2	CASRSGVIGELFF	TGTGCCAGCAGATCGGGGGTGATCGGGGAGCTGTTTTTT
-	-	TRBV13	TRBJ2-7	CASSPDSSYEQYF	TGTGCCAGCAGCCCGGACAGCTCCTACGAGCAGTACTTC
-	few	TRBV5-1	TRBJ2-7	CASSLEAGMFEQYF	TGCGCCAGCAGCTTGGAGGCAGGGATGTTCGAGCAGTACTTC
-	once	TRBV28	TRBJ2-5	CATSSPQETQYF	TGTGCCACGTCGAGCCCCCAAGAGACCCAGTACTTC
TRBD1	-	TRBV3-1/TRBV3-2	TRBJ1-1	CASSQGGQAEAFF	TGTGCCAGCAGCCAAGGGGGACAGGCTGAAGCTTTCTTT
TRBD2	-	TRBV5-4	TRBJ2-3	CASSILAGVGNTQYF	TGTGCCAGCAGCATACTAGCGGGAGTGGGGAATACGCAGTATTTT
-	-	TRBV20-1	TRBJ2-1	CSASRNEQFF	TGCAGTGCTAGTCGGAATGAGCAGTTCTTC
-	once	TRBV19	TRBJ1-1	CASSIWGGRAEAFF	TGTGCCAGTAGTATATGGGGAGGCCGGGCTGAAGCTTTCTTT
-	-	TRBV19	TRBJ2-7	CATGMGLEQYF	TGTGCCACGGGAATGGGACTCGAGCAGTACTTC
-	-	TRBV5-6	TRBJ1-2	CASSPWGGGYTF	TGTGCCAGCAGCCCCTGGGGGGGCGGCTACACCTTC
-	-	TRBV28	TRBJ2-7	CASSPLGTGLYEQYF	TGTGCCAGCAGTCCCCTAGGGACGGGACTTTACGAGCAGTACTTC
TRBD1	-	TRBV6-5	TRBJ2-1	CASRPGQGAVEQFF	TGTGCCAGCAGACCGGGACAGGGGGCAGTTGAGCAGTTCTTC
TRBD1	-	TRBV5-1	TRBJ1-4	CASSSTGVREKLFF	TGCGCCAGCAGCTCCACAGGGGTCCGAGAAAAACTGTTTTTT
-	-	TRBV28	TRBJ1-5	CASIVRGYHQPQHF	TGTGCCAGCATCGTTAGGGGGTATCATCAGCCCCAGCATTTT
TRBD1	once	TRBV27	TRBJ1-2	CASSFRDRWMGYTF	TGTGCCAGCAGTTTCCGGGACAGGTGGATGGGCTACACCTTC
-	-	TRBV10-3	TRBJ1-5	CAIAPGGGPQPQHF	TGTGCCATCGCCCCGGGTGGTGGTCCTCAGCCCCAGCATTTT
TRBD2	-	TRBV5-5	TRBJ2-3	CASSILAGGADTQYF	TGTGCCAGCAGCATACTAGCGGGAGGCGCAGATACGCAGTATTTT
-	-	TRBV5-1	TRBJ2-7	CASRMQTEAYEQYF	TGCGCCAGCAGGATGCAGACAGAGGCCTACGAGCAGTACTTC
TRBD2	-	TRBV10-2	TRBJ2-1	CATRLAGGPPFF	TGCGCCACCCGACTAGCGGGAGGACCCCCGTTCTTC
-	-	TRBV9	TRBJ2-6	CASSFSGSGANVLTF	TGTGCCAGCAGTTTTAGCGGCTCTGGGGCCAACGTCCTGACTTTC
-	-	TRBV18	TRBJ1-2	CASSPSSEPNYGYTF	TGTGCCAGCTCACCCTCTTCAGAACCTAACTATGGCTACACCTTC
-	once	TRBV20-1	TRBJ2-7	CSASGGFGQGTTGEQYF	TGCAGTGCTAGTGGGGGTTTCGGGCAGGGGACGACGGGGGAGCAGTACTTC
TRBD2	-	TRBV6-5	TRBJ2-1	CASSWGTSGRNEQFF	TGTGCCAGCAGTTGGGGGACTAGCGGGAGGAATGAGCAGTTCTTC
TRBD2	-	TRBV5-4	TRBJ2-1	CASSSGTSGKQEQFF	TGTGCCAGCAGCTCCGGGACTAGCGGGAAACAGGAGCAGTTCTTC
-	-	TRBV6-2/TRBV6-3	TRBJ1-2	CASSGGRAPNYGYTF	TGTGCCAGCAGTGGGGGCAGGGCCCCCAATTATGGCTACACCTTC
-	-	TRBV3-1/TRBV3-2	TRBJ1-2	CASSLAGETGYTF	TGTGCCAGCAGTCTTGCGGGGGAGACTGGCTACACCTTC
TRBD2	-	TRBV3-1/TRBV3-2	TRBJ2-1	CASSPGLVVDEQFF	TGTGCCAGCAGCCCTGGACTAGTCGTGGATGAGCAGTTCTTC
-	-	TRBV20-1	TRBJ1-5	CSASLQGDQPQHF	TGCAGTGCTAGTTTACAGGGTGATCAGCCCCAGCATTTT
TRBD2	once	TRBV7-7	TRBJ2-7	CASSPLASPLEQYF	TGTGCCAGCAGCCCACTAGCGTCTCCTTTAGAGCAGTACTTC